This is a list of T cell receptor beta chains from one sample in a study of blood T cell repertoires in COVID-19. Profiling relied on immunoSEQ multiplex PCR, and the TCRdb table lists in-frame clones only, not all of them. The repertoire holds roughly 160,000 clones, with more than 75% as singletons. The sequencing sample was made of peripheral blood. The receptors were sampled from an elderly woman with COVID-19, enrolled during active disease. CDR3s include the opening cysteine and the closing phenylalanine or tryptophan.

V gene,CDR3 protein
TRBV5-4,CASSPGGASGRGREQYF
TRBV28,CASSSGQGAMNTEAFF
TRBV10-3,CAISEGQGYGYTF
TRBV24-1,CATSDGQGWETQYF
TRBV28,CASSSPQKTYEQYF
TRBV24-1,CATSLSGNTDTQYF
TRBV5-1,CASRREGPEQYF
TRBV7-9,CASSLGGVVYEQYF
TRBV28,CASSRGGALNIQYF
TRBV18,CASSPRDRVRNEQFF
TRBV6-5,CASSSRGLEYGYTF
TRBV6-4,CASTNGVYLASVGELFF
TRBV27,CASSMGTGGNSPLHF
TRBV4-3,CASSPNPNSGRPHNEQFF
TRBV29-1,CSVGGTGGTGELFF
TRBV28,CATREVAGYTF
TRBV9,CASSGTGGRYEQYF
TRBV9,CASSPDAADFSYEQYF
TRBV9,CASKGQGGEKLFF
TRBV10-3,CAIGETGDYEQYF
TRBV19,CASQPTGGTGNTIYF
TRBV7-2,CASSLVGAGGVNSPLHF
TRBV7-2,CASRPGLAGGGEQYF